This T cell receptor (beta chain) was observed in a study of blood T cell repertoires in COVID-19. Looking at the study overall: Researchers got acute and convalescent COVID-19 samples from the United States, Italy and Spain. Sources were T cells, B-cell-depleted T cells, or PBMCs; the material itself was cDNA or gDNA.

Original processing methods: From reference gene primer amplification, estimates of nucleated cell counts were derived. The repertoire was sequenced with immunoSEQ multiplex PCR; TCRdb's copy has only in-frame clones and lacks some. V and J calls and clone size come straight from that table; D and trimming were deduced from the DNA. This table has around 200,000 clones, 75% to 90% appearing once. The CDR3 totals 17 residues. Per the germline V gene, CDR1 is ENHRY and CDR2 is SYGVKD. V was pared by 6 bases and J by 7 bases, with 15 bases of the junction left unmatched. Seattle patients were enrolled while actively infected and followed longitudinally.

The chain links TRBV10-3 to TRBJ2-1, with 10 bases lining up with TRBD2. The material sequenced was peripheral blood. The sequence was obtained from a woman aged 40 to 49 with COVID-19, enrolled during active disease. DNA for the CDR3: TGTGCCATCAGAGACACTCTAGGAGCGGGAGGGGGTAATGAGCAGTTCTTC. Amino acids: CAIRDTLGAGGGNEQFF.